The clone carrying this T cell receptor beta chain has only a few counts. No antigen is known for it. TCRdb redid the calling of the 5' RACE reads with MiXCR, one entry per CDR3 protein. The sample shows roughly 130,000 distinct CDR3 sequences, approximately 17% of them seen only once. The entry originates in a study of T-cell memory formation after mild COVID-19. Findings and limits, study-wide: The CD4+ clones that contracted clustered mainly within CM and EM, and the CD8+ clones concentrated in EMRA.

Per the germline V gene, CDR1 is PRHDT and CDR2 is FYEKMQ (reference sequence). The ends were cut back, 5 bases at V and 7 bases at J, with 14 bases in the middle. The CDR3 sequence is 13 residues long. This sequence was found in a man aged 18 to 30 who had mild COVID-19 (a few samples of this study predate the infection). Cell type and time point are not known. The V and J genes are TRBV13 and TRBJ2-5; perhaps TRBD1 as D (5 bases). The source material was PBMCs or a T cell subset sorted from them (not recorded which). The CDR3 DNA reads as TGTGCCAGCAGCACTCAGGGCCCCAGGACCCAGTACTTC. This translates into CASSTQGPRTQYF.